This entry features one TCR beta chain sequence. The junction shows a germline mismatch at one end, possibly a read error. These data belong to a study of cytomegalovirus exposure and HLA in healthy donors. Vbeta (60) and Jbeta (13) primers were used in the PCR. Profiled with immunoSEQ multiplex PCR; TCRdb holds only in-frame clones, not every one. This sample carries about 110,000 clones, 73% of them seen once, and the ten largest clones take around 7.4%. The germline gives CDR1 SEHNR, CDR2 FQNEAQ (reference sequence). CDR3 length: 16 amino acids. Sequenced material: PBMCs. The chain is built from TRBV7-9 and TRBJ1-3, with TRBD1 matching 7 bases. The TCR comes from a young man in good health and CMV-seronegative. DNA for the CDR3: TGTTCCAGCAGATCCGGGACAGTGGTCTCTGGAAACACCATATATTTT. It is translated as CSSRSGTVVSGNTIYF. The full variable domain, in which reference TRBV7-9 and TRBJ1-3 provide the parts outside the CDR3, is DTGVSQNPRHKITKRGQNVTFRCDPISEHNRLYWYRQTLGQGPEFLTYFQNEAQLEKSRLLSDRFSAERPKGSFSTLEIQRTEQGDSAMYLCSSRSGTVVSGNTIYFGEGSWLTVV.